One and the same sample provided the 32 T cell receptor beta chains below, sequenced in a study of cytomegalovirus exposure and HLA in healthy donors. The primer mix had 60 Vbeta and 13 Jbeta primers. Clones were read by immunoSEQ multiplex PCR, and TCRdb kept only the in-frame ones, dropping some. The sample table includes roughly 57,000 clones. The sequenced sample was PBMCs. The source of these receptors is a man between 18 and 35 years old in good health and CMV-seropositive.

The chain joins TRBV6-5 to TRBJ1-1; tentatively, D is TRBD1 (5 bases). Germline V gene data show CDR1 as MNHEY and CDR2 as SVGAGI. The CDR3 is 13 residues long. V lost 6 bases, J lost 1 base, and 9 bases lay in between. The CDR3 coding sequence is TGTGCCAGCAGCCTCCAGGGGAACACTGAAGCTTTCTTT. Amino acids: CASSLQGNTEAFF.

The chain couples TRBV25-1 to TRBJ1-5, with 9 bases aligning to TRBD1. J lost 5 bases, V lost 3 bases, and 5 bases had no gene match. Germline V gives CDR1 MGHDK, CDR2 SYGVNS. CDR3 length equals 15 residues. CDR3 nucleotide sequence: TGTGCCAGCAGTGATTCCCGGGACAGGGATCAGCCCCAGCATTTT. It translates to CASSDSRDRDQPQHF. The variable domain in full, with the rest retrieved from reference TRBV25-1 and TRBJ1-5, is EADIYQTPRYLVIGTGKKITLECSQTMGHDKMYWYQQDPGMELHLIHYSYGVNSTEKGDLSSESTVSRIRTEHFPLTLESARPSHTSQYLCASSDSRDRDQPQHFGDGTRLSIL.

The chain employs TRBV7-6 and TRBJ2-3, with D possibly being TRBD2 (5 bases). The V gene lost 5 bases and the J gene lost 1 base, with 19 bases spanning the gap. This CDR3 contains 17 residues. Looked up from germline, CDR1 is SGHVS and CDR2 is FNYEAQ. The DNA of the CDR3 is TGTGCCAGCAGCCCACCGGGTCCGGGGATCGGCACAGATACGCAGTATTTT. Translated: CASSPPGPGIGTDTQYF.

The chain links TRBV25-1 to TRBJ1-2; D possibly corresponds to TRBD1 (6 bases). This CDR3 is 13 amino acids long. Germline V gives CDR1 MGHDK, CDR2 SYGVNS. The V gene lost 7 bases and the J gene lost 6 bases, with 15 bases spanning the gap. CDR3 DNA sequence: TGTGCCAGCACCAGTACAGGGCGGCATGGCTACACCTTC. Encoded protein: CASTSTGRHGYTF.

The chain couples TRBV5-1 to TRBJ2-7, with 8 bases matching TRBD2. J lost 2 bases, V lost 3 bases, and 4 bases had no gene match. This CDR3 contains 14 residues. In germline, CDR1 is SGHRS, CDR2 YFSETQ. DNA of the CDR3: TGCGCCAGCAGCTCAGGGACTAGTCCCTACGAGCAGTACTTC. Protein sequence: CASSSGTSPYEQYF.

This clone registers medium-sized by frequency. The CDR3: CASTTPQGNIQYF. Written as DNA, the CDR3 is TGCGCCAGCACCACGCCACAGGGGAACATTCAGTACTTC. The chain carries TRBV10-2 and TRBJ2-4; the match to TRBD1 covers 7 bases. CDR3 size: 13 residues. The germline gives CDR1 WSHSY, CDR2 SAAADI. Trimming took 7 bases from V and 7 from J; bases not matched to a gene: 7.

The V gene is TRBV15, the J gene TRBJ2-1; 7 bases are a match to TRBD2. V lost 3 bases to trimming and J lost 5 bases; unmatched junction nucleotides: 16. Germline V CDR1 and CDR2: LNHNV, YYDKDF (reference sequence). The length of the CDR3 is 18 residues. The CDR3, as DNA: TGTGCCACCAGCAGGAAAACTCTAGCGGTACAGTTTGACAATGAGCAGTTCTTC. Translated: CATSRKTLAVQFDNEQFF.

CDR3 DNA sequence: TGTGCCAGCAGCAAAGTCGACGGGACAGGGAACACTGAAGCTTTCTTT. It is translated as CASSKVDGTGNTEAFF. The J gene is TRBJ1-1, the V gene TRBV21-1; the table names TRBD1, a call not compared with the DNA. TRBV21-1 is flagged as a pseudogene. CDR3 size: 16 residues.

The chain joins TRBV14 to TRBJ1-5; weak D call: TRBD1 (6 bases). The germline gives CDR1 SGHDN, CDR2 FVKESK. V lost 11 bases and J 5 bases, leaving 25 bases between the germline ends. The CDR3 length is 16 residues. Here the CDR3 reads CAVRGRGTKCYQPQHF. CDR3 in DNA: TGTGCCGTCAGGGGACGGGGCACTAAATGTTATCAGCCCCAGCATTTT.

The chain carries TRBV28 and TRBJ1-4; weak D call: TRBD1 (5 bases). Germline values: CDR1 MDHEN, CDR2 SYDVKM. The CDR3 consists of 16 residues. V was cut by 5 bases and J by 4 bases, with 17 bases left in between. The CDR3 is CASSRDLTELNEKLFF. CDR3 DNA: TGTGCCAGCAGTCGAGATCTGACAGAACTTAATGAAAAACTGTTTTTT.

CDR3 loop: CASRPRLTGYEQYF. Here the CDR3 DNA reads TGCGCCAGCAGACCCCGATTGACAGGGTACGAGCAGTACTTC. The V gene is TRBV4-1, the J gene TRBJ2-5, with 7 bases fitting TRBD1. The J call is doubtful: the DNA matches TRBJ2-7 better. This CDR3 spans 14 amino acids. CDR1 and CDR2 (germline): MGHRA, YSYEKL.

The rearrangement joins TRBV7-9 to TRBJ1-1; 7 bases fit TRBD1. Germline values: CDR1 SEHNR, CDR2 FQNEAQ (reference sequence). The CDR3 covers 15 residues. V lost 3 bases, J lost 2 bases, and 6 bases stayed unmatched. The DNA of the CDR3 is TGTGCCAGCAGCTTGAGGGGGACAGCTAACACTGAAGCTTTCTTT. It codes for CASSLRGTANTEAFF. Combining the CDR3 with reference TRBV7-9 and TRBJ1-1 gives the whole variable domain DTGVSQNPRHKITKRGQNVTFRCDPISEHNRLYWYRQTLGQGPEFLTYFQNEAQLEKSRLLSDRFSAERPKGSFSTLEIQRTEQGDSAMYLCASSLRGTANTEAFFGQGTRLTVV.

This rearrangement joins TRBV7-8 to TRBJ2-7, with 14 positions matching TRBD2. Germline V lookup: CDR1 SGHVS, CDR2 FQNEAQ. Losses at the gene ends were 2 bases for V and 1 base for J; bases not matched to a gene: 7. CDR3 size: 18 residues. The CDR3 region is CASSLPGTSGSKSYEQYF. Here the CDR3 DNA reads TGTGCCAGCAGCTTACCCGGGACTAGCGGGAGTAAATCCTACGAGCAGTACTTC.

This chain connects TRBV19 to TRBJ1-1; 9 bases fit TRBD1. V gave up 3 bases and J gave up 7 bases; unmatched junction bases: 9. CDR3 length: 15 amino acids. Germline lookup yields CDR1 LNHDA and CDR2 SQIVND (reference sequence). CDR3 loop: CASSILQGARDEAFF. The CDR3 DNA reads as TGTGCCAGTAGTATCTTACAGGGGGCTCGGGATGAAGCTTTCTTT.

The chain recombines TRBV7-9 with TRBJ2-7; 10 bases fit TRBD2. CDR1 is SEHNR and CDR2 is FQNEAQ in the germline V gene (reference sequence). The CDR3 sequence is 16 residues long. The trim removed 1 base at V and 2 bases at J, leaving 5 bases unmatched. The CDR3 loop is CASSLGGGTSAYEQYF. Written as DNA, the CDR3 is TGTGCCAGCAGCTTAGGGGGGGGGACTAGCGCCTACGAGCAGTACTTC.

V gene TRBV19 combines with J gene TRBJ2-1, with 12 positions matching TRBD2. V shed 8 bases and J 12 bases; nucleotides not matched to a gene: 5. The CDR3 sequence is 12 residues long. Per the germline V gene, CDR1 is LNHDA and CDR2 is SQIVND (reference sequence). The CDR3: CASRTSGVWQFF. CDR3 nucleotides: TGTGCCAGTCGGACTAGCGGGGTCTGGCAGTTCTTC.

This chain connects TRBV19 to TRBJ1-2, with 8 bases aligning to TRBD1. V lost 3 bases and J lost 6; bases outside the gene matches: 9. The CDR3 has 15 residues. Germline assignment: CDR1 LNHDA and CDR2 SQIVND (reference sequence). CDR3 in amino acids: CASSISQGAPDGYTF. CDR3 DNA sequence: TGTGCCAGTAGTATTTCCCAGGGGGCGCCGGATGGCTACACCTTC. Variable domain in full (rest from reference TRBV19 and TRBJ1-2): DGGITQSPKYLFRKEGQNVTLSCEQNLNHDAMYWYRQDPGQGLRLIYYSQIVNDFQKGDIAEGYSVSREKKESFPLTVTSAQKNPTAFYLCASSISQGAPDGYTFGSGTRLTVV.

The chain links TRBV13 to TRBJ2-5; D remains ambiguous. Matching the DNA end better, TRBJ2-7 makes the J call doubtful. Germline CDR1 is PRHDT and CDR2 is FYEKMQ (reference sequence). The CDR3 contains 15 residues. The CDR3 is CASSLGTSPTYEQYF. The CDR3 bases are TGTGCCAGCAGCTTAGGGACAAGCCCTACCTACGAGCAGTACTTC.

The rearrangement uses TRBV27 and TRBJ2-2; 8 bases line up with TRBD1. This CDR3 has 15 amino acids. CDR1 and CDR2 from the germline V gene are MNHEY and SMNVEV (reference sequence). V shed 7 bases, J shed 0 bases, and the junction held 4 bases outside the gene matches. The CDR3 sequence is CASNKDRANTGELFF. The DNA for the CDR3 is TGTGCCAGCAACAAGGACAGGGCGAACACCGGGGAGCTGTTTTTT.

CDR3 sequence reads: CASSLRGQGASGYTF. The DNA for the CDR3 is TGTGCCAGCAGCTTAAGGGGACAGGGGGCGAGCGGCTACACCTTC. The chain joins TRBV7-2 to TRBJ1-2, with 12 positions matching TRBD1. This CDR3 contains 15 residues. Germline CDR1 and CDR2: SGHTA and FQGNSA. The V and J ends lost 2 bases and 8 bases, in that order; junction bases with no gene match: 6.

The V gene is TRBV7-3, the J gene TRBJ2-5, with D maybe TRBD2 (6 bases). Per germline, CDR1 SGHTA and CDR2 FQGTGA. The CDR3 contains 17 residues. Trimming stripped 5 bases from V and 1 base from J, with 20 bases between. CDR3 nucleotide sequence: TGTGCCAGCAGCGCAAAGGGAACCGGGACTCTCCAAGAGACCCAGTACTTC. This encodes CASSAKGTGTLQETQYF.

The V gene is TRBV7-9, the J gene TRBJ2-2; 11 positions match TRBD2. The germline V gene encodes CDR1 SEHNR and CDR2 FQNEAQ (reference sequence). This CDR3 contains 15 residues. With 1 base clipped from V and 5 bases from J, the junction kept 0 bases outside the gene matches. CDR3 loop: CASSLGLAGTGELFF. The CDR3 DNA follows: TGTGCCAGCAGCTTAGGACTAGCGGGAACCGGGGAGCTGTTTTTT.

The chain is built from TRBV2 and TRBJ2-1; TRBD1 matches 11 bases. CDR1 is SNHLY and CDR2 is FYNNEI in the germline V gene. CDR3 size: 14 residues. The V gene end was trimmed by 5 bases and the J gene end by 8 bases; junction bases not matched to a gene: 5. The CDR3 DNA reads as TGTGCCAGCAGTAGGACAGGGGGCGAAGATGAGCAGTTCTTC. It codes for CASSRTGGEDEQFF.

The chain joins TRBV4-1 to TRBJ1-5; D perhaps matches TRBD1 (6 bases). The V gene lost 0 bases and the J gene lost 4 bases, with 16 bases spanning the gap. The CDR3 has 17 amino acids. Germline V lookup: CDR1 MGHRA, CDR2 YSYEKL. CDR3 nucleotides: TGCGCCAGCAGCCAAGATGGGGGGGCATTGAGAAATCAGCCCCAGCATTTT. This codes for CASSQDGGALRNQPQHF.

The CDR3 sequence is CAISAWQGYPSYEQYF. In DNA, the CDR3 is TGTGCCATCAGTGCTTGGCAGGGGTACCCCTCCTACGAGCAGTACTTC. V and J are TRBV10-3 and TRBJ2-5, with a weak D call TRBD1 (6 bases). The last part of the DNA fits TRBJ2-7 better; the J call may be wrong. Germline assignment: CDR1 ENHRY and CDR2 SYGVKD. The CDR3 totals 16 residues.

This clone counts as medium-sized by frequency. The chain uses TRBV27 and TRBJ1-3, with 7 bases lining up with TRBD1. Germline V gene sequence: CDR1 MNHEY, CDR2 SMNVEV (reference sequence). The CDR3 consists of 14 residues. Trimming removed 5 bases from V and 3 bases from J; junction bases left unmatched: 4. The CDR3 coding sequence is TGTGCCAGCAGTAGAGGGGGCGATGGAAACACCATATATTTT. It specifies CASSRGGDGNTIYF.

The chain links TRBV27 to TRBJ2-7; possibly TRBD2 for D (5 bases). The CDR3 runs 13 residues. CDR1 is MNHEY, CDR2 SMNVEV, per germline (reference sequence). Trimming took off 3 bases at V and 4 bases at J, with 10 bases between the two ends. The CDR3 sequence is CASSFQADYEQYF. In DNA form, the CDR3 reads TGTGCCAGCAGTTTTCAAGCGGATTACGAGCAGTACTTC.

CDR3 residues: CASNKDRGLFTDTQYF. CDR3 nucleotides: TGCGCCAGCAATAAGGACAGGGGGCTCTTCACAGATACGCAGTATTTT. This sequence joins TRBV10-2 and TRBJ2-3; 11 positions match TRBD1. The CDR3 runs to 16 residues. Germline CDR1 is WSHSY and CDR2 is SAAADI. J gave up 2 bases and V 7 bases, and 8 bases lay outside the gene matches.

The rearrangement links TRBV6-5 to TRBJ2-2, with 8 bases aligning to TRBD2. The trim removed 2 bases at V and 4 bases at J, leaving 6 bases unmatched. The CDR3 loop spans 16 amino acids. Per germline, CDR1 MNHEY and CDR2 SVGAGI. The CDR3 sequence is CASSYVPGGGTGELFF. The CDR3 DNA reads TGTGCCAGCAGTTACGTCCCGGGGGGGGGCACCGGGGAGCTGTTTTTT.

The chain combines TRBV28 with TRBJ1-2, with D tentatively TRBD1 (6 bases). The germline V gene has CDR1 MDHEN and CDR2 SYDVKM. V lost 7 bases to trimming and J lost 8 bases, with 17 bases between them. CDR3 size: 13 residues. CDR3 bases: TGTGCCAGCACCCTGGGGGGGGGCTTGGGCTACACCTTC. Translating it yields CASTLGGGLGYTF.

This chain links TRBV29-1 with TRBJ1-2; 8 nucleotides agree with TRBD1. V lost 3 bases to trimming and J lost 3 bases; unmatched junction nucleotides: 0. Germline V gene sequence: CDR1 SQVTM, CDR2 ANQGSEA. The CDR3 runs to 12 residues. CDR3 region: CSVETGDYGYTF. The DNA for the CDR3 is TGCAGCGTTGAGACAGGGGACTATGGCTACACCTTC.

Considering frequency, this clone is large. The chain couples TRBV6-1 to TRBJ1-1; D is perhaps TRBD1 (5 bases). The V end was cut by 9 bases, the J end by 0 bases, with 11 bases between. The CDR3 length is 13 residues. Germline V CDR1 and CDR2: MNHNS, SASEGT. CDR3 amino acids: CASGAPMNTEAFF. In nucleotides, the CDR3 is TGTGCCAGTGGGGCACCCATGAACACTGAAGCTTTCTTT.